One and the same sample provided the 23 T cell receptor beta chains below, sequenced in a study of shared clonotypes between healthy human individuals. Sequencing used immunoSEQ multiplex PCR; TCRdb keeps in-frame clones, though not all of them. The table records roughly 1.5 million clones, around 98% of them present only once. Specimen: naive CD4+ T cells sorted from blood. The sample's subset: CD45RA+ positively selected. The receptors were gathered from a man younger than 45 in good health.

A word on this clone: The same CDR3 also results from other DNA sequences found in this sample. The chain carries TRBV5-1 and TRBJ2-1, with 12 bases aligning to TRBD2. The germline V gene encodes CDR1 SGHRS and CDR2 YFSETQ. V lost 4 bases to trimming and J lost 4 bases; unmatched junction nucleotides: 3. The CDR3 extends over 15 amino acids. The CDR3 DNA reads TGCGCCAGCAGCCTGACTAGCGGGGGTTACAATGAGCAGTTCTTC. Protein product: CASSLTSGGYNEQFF.

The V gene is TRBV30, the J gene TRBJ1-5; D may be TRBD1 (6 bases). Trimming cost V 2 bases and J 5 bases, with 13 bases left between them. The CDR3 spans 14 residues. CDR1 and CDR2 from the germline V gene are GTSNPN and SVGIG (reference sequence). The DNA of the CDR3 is TGTGCCTGGAGTACGGGGGCTCCGGATCAGCCCCAGCATTTT. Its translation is CAWSTGAPDQPQHF.

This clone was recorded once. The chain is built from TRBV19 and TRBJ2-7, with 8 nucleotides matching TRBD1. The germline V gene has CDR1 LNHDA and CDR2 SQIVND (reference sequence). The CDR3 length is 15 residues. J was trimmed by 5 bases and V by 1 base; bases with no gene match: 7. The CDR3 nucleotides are TGTGCCAGTAGTATAGGCCCGGGACAGGCCGACGAGCAGTACTTC. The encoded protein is CASSIGPGQADEQYF. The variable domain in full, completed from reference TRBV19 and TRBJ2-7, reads DGGITQSPKYLFRKEGQNVTLSCEQNLNHDAMYWYRQDPGQGLRLIYYSQIVNDFQKGDIAEGYSVSREKKESFPLTVTSAQKNPTAFYLCASSIGPGQADEQYFGPGTRLTVT.

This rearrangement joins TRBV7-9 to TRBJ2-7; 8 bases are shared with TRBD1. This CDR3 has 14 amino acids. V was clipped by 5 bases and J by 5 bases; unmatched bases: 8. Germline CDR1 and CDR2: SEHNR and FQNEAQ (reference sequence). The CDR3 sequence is CASSLGQVTDEQYF. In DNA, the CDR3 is TGTGCCAGCAGCCTGGGACAGGTAACGGACGAGCAGTACTTC.

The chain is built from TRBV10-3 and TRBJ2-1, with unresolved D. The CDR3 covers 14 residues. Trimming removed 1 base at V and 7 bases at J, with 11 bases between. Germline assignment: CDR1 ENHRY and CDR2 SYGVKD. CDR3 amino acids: CAISEFKAGNEQFF. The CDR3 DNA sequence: TGTGCCATCAGTGAGTTTAAAGCCGGAAATGAGCAGTTCTTC.

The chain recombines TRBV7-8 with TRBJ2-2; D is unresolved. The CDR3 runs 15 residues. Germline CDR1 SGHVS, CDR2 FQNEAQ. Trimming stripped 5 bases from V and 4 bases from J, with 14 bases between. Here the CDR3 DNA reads TGTGCCAGCAGCCAAAGCCCCGGTGGCACCGGGGAGCTGTTTTTT. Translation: CASSQSPGGTGELFF.

CDR3 sequence: CASKDRSQGLSNQPQHF. The CDR3 region has the DNA TGTGCCAGCAAAGACAGGTCCCAGGGCCTTAGCAATCAGCCCCAGCATTTT. The chain is built from TRBV2 and TRBJ1-5; D might be TRBD1 (6 bases). The germline V gene has CDR1 SNHLY and CDR2 FYNNEI. V was trimmed by 7 bases and J by 0 bases, leaving 19 bases between them. There are 17 residues in the CDR3.

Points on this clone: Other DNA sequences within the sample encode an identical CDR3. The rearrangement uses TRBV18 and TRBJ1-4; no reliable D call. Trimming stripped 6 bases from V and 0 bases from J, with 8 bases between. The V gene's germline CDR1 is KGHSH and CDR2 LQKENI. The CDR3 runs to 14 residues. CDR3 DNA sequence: TGTGCCAGCTCCCCAGGTCCAACTAATGAAAAACTGTTTTTT. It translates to CASSPGPTNEKLFF. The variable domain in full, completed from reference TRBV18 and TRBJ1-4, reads NAGVMQNPRHLVRRRGQEARLRCSPMKGHSHVYWYRQLPEEGLKFMVYLQKENIIDESGMPKERFSAEFPKEGPSILRIQQVVRGDSAAYFCASSPGPTNEKLFFGSGTQLSVL.

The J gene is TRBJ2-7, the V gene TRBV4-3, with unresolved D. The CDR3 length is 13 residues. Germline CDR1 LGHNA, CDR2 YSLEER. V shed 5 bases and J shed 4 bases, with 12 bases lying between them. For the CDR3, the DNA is TGCGCCAGCAGCATCGGTCCAGAGTACGAGCAGTACTTC. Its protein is CASSIGPEYEQYF.

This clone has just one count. CDR3 in amino acids: CASSLVTGNSYNEQFF. The CDR3 coding sequence is TGCGCCAGCAGCTTGGTTACAGGGAACTCCTACAATGAGCAGTTCTTC. The chain couples TRBV5-1 to TRBJ2-1; possible D gene TRBD1, 6 bases. Germline V CDR1 and CDR2: SGHRS, YFSETQ. Between the trimmed V and J ends, which lost 0 bases and 0 bases, there was a span of 10 bases. This CDR3 has 16 residues.

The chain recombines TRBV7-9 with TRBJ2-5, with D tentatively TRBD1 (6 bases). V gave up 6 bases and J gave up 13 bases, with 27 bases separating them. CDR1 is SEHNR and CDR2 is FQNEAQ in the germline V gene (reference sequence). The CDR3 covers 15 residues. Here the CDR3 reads CASSLQSGDGARRYF. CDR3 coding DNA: TGTGCCAGCAGTTTACAATCAGGGGACGGAGCTCGGCGGTACTTC.

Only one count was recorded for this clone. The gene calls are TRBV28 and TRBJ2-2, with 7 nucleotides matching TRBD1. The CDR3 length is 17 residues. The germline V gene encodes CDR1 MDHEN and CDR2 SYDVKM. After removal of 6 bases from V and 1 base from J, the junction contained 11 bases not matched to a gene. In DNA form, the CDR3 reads TGTGCCAGCAGACACCTACAGGGGTGGGGGAACACCGGGGAGCTGTTTTTT. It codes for CASRHLQGWGNTGELFF.

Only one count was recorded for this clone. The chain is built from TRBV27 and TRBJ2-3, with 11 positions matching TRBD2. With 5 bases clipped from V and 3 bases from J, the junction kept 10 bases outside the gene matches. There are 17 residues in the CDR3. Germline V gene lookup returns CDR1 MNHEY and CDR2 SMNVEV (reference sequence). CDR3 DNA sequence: TGTGCCAGCAGTCCAGGGGCTAGCGGGAGGAGGACAGATACGCAGTATTTT. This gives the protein CASSPGASGRRTDTQYF.

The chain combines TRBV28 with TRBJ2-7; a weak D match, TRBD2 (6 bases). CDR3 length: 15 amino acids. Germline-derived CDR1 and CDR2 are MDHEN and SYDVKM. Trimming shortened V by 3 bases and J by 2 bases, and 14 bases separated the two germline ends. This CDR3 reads CASSLRASEAYEQYF. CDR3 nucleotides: TGTGCCAGCAGTTTGAGGGCTAGCGAAGCCTACGAGCAGTACTTC.

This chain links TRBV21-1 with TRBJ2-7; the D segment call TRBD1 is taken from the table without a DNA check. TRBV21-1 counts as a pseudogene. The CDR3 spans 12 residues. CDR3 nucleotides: TGTGCCAGTGGACAGTGCACCTACGAGCAGTACTTC. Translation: CASGQCTYEQYF.

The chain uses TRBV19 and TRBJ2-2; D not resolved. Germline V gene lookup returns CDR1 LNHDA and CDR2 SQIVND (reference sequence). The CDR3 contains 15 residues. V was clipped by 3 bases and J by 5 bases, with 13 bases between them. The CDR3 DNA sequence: TGTGCCAGTAGTATCTTCGTAAAGGGTACCGGGGAGCTGTTTTTT. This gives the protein CASSIFVKGTGELFF.

The CDR3 reads CASSLLTTFLNSYEQYF. CDR3 nucleotides: TGTGCCAGCAGCTTACTTACGACTTTCCTTAACTCCTACGAGCAGTACTTC. J is TRBJ2-7 and V is TRBV7-9; D not certain. Trimming took 2 bases from V and 0 from J, leaving 17 bases between them. This CDR3 is 17 amino acids long. CDR1 is SEHNR, CDR2 FQNEAQ, per germline (reference sequence).

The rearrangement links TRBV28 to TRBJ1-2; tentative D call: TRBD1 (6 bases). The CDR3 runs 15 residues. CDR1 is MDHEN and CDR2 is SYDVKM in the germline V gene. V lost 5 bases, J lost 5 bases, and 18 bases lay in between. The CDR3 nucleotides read TGTGCCAGCAGTCCCTACCAGGGGAGGGAATATGGCTACACCTTC. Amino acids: CASSPYQGREYGYTF.

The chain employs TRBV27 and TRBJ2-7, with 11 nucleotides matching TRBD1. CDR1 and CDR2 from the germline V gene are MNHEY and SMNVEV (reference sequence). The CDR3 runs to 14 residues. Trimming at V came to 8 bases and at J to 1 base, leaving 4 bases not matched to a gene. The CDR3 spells CASRGQGASYEQYF. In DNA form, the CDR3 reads TGTGCCAGCCGCGGACAGGGGGCATCCTACGAGCAGTACTTC.

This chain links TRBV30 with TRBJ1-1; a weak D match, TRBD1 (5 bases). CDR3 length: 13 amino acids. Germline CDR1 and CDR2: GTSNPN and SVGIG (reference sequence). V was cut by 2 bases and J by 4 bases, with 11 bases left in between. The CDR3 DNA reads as TGTGCCTGGAGTCCAGGGATGACCACTGAAGCTTTCTTT. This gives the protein CAWSPGMTTEAFF.

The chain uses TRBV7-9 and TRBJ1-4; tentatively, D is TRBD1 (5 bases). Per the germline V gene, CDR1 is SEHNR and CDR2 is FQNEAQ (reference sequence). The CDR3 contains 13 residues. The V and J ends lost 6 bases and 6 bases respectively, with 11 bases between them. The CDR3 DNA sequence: TGTGCCAGCAGATCCGGGGGGTATGAAAAACTGTTTTTT. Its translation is CASRSGGYEKLFF.

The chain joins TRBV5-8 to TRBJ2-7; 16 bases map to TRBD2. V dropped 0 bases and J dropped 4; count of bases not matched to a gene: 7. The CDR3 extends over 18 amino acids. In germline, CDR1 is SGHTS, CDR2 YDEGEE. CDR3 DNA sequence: TGTGCCAGCAGCTTGGCCGGGACTAGCGGGAGGGCCGGTTACGAGCAGTACTTC. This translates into CASSLAGTSGRAGYEQYF.

The CDR3 protein is CASSDIPPGRELFF. In DNA form, the CDR3 reads TGTGCCAGCAGTGATATCCCCCCGGGTAGGGAGCTGTTTTTT. The chain has TRBV6-1 and TRBJ2-2; D not certain. The CDR3 spans 14 residues. Germline V gene data show CDR1 as MNHNS and CDR2 as SASEGT. Trimming pared 3 bases from V and 9 bases from J, leaving 14 bases between.